This TCR beta chain was obtained from a study of graft-versus-host responses after intestinal transplantation. At the level of the study: All recipients were given anti-thymocyte globulin induction, and tacrolimus and steroids were then administered for roughly three years. Points from the study as a whole: The presence of high graft-versus-host to host-versus-graft clonal ratios in allografts characterized patients with graft-donor T cell macrochimerism. Early after transplant, HvG declines were associated with peak levels of circulating GvH clones. Recipient marrow contained GvH clones, some of which appeared first in ileum or blood.

The CDR3 has 14 residues. V lost 5 bases, J lost 6 bases, and 6 bases stayed unmatched. The V gene's germline CDR1 is SGHTA and CDR2 FQGTGA. Details on this clone: Antigen specificity is unknown.

Assay used: immunoSEQ multiplex PCR; TCRdb lists only in-frame clones, some missing. The table lists 90,000 to 120,000 clones, about 87% of them singletons, with about 0.75% in the top ten. The sequence was obtained from a human donor who was the organ donor for an intestinal transplant. The material was unstimulated CD4+ T cells sorted from spleen or lymph node cells, obtained before transplant. The chain uses TRBV7-3 and TRBJ2-2; 7 nucleotides match TRBD1. The CDR3 sequence: CASSKTGWSGELFF. Here the CDR3 DNA reads TGTGCCAGCAGCAAGACAGGGTGGTCCGGGGAGCTGTTTTTT.